The 14 T cell receptor beta chains listed next were all sequenced from one sample in a study of Ad26.COV2.S vaccination and SARS-CoV-2 variants. Treatment in this sample: 15 to 20 received Ad26.COV2.S at low or high dose, single or two shots; several received placebo; per-sample allocation not given. Samples came from day 63 after the first vaccine or placebo injection. Produced via immunoSEQ multiplex PCR; TCRdb's table is partial and in-frame only. The sample holds 450,000 to 550,000 clones, roughly nine tenths seen once. The sequenced sample was peripheral blood, obtained in a trial of Ad26.COV2.S vaccine versus placebo. All receptors come from a person aged 18-60 years who received the Ad26.COV2.S COVID-19 vaccine or a placebo.

The rearrangement links TRBV24-1 to TRBJ2-2; no reliable D call. V was shortened by 9 bases and J by 1 base, with 8 bases between the two germline ends. CDR1 KGHDR and CDR2 SFDVKD come from the germline V gene. The CDR3 loop spans 13 amino acids. The DNA for the CDR3 is TGTGCCACCGCGCCGGAGAACACCGGGGAGCTGTTTTTT. It codes for CATAPENTGELFF.

The V gene is TRBV6-2 or TRBV6-3, the J gene TRBJ2-7; D remains unclear. The CDR3 totals 14 residues. Germline V gives CDR1 MNHEY, CDR2 SVGEGT. The V end was cut by 4 bases, the J end by 6 bases, with 16 bases between. The CDR3 is CASSFGPTRSEQYF. In DNA form, the CDR3 reads TGTGCCAGCAGTTTCGGACCGACACGCTCCGAGCAGTACTTC.

This clone was seen only once. The chain links TRBV2 to TRBJ2-3; D is perhaps TRBD2 (6 bases). CDR3 size: 12 residues. Germline-derived CDR1 and CDR2 are SNHLY and FYNNEI. V was cut by 6 bases and J by 3 bases, with 7 bases left in between. The CDR3 sequence is CASREGTDTQYF. CDR3 DNA: TGTGCCAGCAGGGAGGGTACAGATACGCAGTATTTT.

The chain is built from TRBV15 and TRBJ2-3; D remains unclear. The V end was cut by 3 bases, the J end by 5 bases, with 9 bases between. Germline V CDR1 and CDR2: LNHNV, YYDKDF (reference sequence). This CDR3 has 13 amino acids. The CDR3 sequence is CATSSSPLDTQYF. For the CDR3, the DNA is TGTGCCACCAGCAGTTCTCCTCTAGATACGCAGTATTTT.

The V gene is TRBV7-9, the J gene TRBJ1-2; TRBD1 is a possible D gene (5 bases). V lost 4 bases, J lost 3 bases, and 9 bases lay in between. The CDR3 totals 13 residues. CDR1 is SEHNR and CDR2 is FQNEAQ in the germline V gene (reference sequence). CDR3 amino acids: CASSSRGHYGYTF. CDR3 coding DNA: TGTGCCAGCAGCTCTCGGGGACACTATGGCTACACCTTC.

The chain uses TRBV6-5 and TRBJ1-5, with D perhaps matching TRBD1 (6 bases). Between the trimmed V and J ends, which lost 8 bases and 7 bases, there was a span of 12 bases. This CDR3 region has 12 residues. CDR1 is MNHEY and CDR2 is SVGAGI in the germline V gene. CDR3 sequence (DNA): TGTGCCAGCTGGGGGCTGCAACAGCCCCAGCATTTT. Protein: CASWGLQQPQHF.

The chain couples TRBV7-3 to TRBJ2-1; no definite D call. Germline CDR1 and CDR2: SGHTA and FQGTGA. This CDR3 has 15 amino acids. V dropped 2 bases and J dropped 4 bases, with 12 bases sitting between them. As DNA, the CDR3 is TGTGCCAGCAGCTTACTTGGGCAAGGATACAATGAGCAGTTCTTC. Its translation: CASSLLGQGYNEQFF.

This chain connects TRBV6-8 to TRBJ2-5; no clear D. V lost 11 bases, J lost 4 bases, and 8 bases lay in between. From germline, CDR1 is MNHGY and CDR2 SAAAGT. The CDR3 spans 10 residues. CDR3 amino acids: CAPAPETQYF. As DNA, the CDR3 is TGTGCCCCCGCCCCAGAGACCCAGTACTTC.

The V call is TRBV6-6, the J call TRBJ2-7, with TRBD1 identical over 7 bases. Losses at the gene ends were 4 bases for V and 2 bases for J; bases not matched to a gene: 5. This CDR3 spans 14 amino acids. The germline CDR1 and CDR2 sequences are MNHNY and SVGAGI (reference sequence). In DNA form, the CDR3 reads TGTGCCAGCAGTTGGGACAGTTTAACCTACGAGCAGTACTTC. Translating gives CASSWDSLTYEQYF.

V is TRBV25-1 and J is TRBJ2-2; unclear D gene. The V and J ends lost 7 bases and 1 base respectively, with 13 bases between them. CDR3 length equals 15 residues. The germline V gene encodes CDR1 MGHDK and CDR2 SYGVNS. Here the CDR3 DNA reads TGTGCCAGCAAGCCACCATGGAAGAACACCGGGGAGCTGTTTTTT. Its protein is CASKPPWKNTGELFF. The full variable domain, completed using reference TRBV25-1 and TRBJ2-2, is EADIYQTPRYLVIGTGKKITLECSQTMGHDKMYWYQQDPGMELHLIHYSYGVNSTEKGDLSSESTVSRIRTEHFPLTLESARPSHTSQYLCASKPPWKNTGELFFGEGSRLTVL.

The J gene is TRBJ1-1, the V gene TRBV7-9; D perhaps matches TRBD1 (5 bases). The germline V gene has CDR1 SEHNR and CDR2 FQNEAQ (reference sequence). The CDR3 consists of 13 residues. Between the trimmed V and J ends, which lost 6 bases and 1 base, there was a span of 9 bases. CDR3 in DNA: TGTGCCAGCAGGGGACCGCGGAACACTGAAGCTTTCTTT. Translating gives CASRGPRNTEAFF. The complete variable domain, with remaining parts taken from reference TRBV7-9 and TRBJ1-1, reads DTGVSQNPRHKITKRGQNVTFRCDPISEHNRLYWYRQTLGQGPEFLTYFQNEAQLEKSRLLSDRFSAERPKGSFSTLEIQRTEQGDSAMYLCASRGPRNTEAFFGQGTRLTVV.

V is TRBV18 and J is TRBJ1-5, with D possibly matching TRBD1 (6 bases). Germline CDR1 is KGHSH and CDR2 is LQKENI. V lost 5 bases, J lost 7 bases, and 9 bases lay in between. This CDR3 has 12 amino acids. The DNA of the CDR3 is TGTGCCAGCTCAAACAGGGAGCAGCCCCAGCATTTT. This encodes CASSNREQPQHF.

This clone came up a few times. This chain uses TRBV6-5 with TRBJ1-4; D gene uncertain. Looked up from germline, CDR1 is MNHEY and CDR2 is SVGAGI. Trimming took off 7 bases at V and 8 bases at J, with 17 bases between the two ends. The CDR3 is 14 amino acids. CDR3 nucleotides: TGTGCCAGCATCTTGGGCCAAGGATACGAAAAACTGTTTTTT. Amino acid sequence: CASILGQGYEKLFF.

The chain combines TRBV29-1 with TRBJ2-7; perhaps TRBD2 as D (5 bases). V was pared by 4 bases and J by 0 bases, with 10 bases between. The V gene's germline CDR1 is SQVTM and CDR2 ANQGSEA. The CDR3 extends over 13 amino acids. This CDR3 is CSVVSGISYEQYF. The CDR3 nucleotides are TGCAGCGTTGTATCGGGGATCTCCTACGAGCAGTACTTC.